Below are 6 T cell receptor beta chains sequenced from a single sample in a study of shared clonotypes between healthy human individuals. Data came from immunoSEQ multiplex PCR; TCRdb stores just in-frame clones and leaves some out. The table records about 2.3 million clones, more than 80% of them present only once. Sequencing used naive CD4+ T cells from PBMCs. Subset: CD45RA+ positively selected. The receptors stem from a man between 18 and 35 years old in good health. Some clones in this sample may be carry-over from other donors' samples.

This chain links TRBV18 with TRBJ1-2, with 8 positions matching TRBD1. Per germline, CDR1 KGHSH and CDR2 LQKENI. The J segment lost 6 bases and the V segment lost 2 bases, leaving 5 bases of the junction unmatched. The CDR3 is 14 residues long. The CDR3 nucleotides read TGTGCCAGCTCACCATCCATACAGGGGGATGGCTACACCTTC. It translates to CASSPSIQGDGYTF.

Concerning this clone itself: Additional DNA sequences in this sample encode the identical CDR3. This chain uses TRBV7-9 with TRBJ1-3; TRBD1 is a possible D gene (6 bases). CDR1 SEHNR and CDR2 FQNEAQ come from the germline V gene (reference sequence). Trimming removed 5 bases from V and 0 bases from J, with 11 bases in between. The CDR3 is made up of 15 amino acids. DNA of the CDR3: TGTGCCAGCAGCCCCGGACAGACCTCTGGAAACACCATATATTTT. Its translation: CASSPGQTSGNTIYF.

The CDR3 nucleotides read TGTGCCAGCACCGTTGGGGACAGTAGCACAGATACGCAGTATTTT. Encoded protein: CASTVGDSSTDTQYF. The chain is built from TRBV7-2 and TRBJ2-3; 7 positions match TRBD1. The J segment lost 0 bases and the V segment lost 7 bases, leaving 7 bases of the junction unmatched. The CDR3 extends over 15 amino acids. Germline-derived CDR1 and CDR2 are SGHTA and FQGNSA. Complete variable domain (other parts from reference TRBV7-2 and TRBJ2-3): GAGVSQSPSNKVTEKGKDVELRCDPISGHTALYWYRQSLGQGLEFLIYFQGNSAPDKSGLPSDRFSAERTGGSVSTLTIQRTQQEDSAVYLCASTVGDSSTDTQYFGPGTRLTVL.

V is TRBV5-4 and J is TRBJ1-4, with 8 bases identical to TRBD1. The CDR3 runs 16 residues. Germline CDR1 and CDR2: SGHNT and YYREEE (reference sequence). The trim removed 3 bases at V and 1 base at J, leaving 5 bases unmatched. In nucleotides, the CDR3 is TGTGCCAGCAGCTCTCGACAGGGGATAACTAATGAAAAACTGTTTTTT. Its translation: CASSSRQGITNEKLFF.

The J gene is TRBJ2-5, the V gene TRBV2; D is possibly TRBD2 (6 bases). CDR1 SNHLY and CDR2 FYNNEI come from the germline V gene. The CDR3 runs to 15 residues. Deletions cut 6 bases from V and 5 bases from J, with 19 bases between. CDR3 coding DNA: TGTGCCAGCAGGGGCACGGGACTGACGGGGGAGACCCAGTACTTC. This translates into CASRGTGLTGETQYF.

V usage is TRBV10-3 and J usage is TRBJ2-3; D unresolved. CDR1 and CDR2 from the germline V gene are ENHRY and SYGVKD. The length of the CDR3 is 16 residues. Trimming shortened V by 0 bases and J by 4 bases, and 14 bases separated the two germline ends. CDR3 coding DNA: TGTGCCATCAGTGAGTCGCCCCCCCTTTCCCCAGATACGCAGTATTTT. Amino acids: CAISESPPLSPDTQYF.